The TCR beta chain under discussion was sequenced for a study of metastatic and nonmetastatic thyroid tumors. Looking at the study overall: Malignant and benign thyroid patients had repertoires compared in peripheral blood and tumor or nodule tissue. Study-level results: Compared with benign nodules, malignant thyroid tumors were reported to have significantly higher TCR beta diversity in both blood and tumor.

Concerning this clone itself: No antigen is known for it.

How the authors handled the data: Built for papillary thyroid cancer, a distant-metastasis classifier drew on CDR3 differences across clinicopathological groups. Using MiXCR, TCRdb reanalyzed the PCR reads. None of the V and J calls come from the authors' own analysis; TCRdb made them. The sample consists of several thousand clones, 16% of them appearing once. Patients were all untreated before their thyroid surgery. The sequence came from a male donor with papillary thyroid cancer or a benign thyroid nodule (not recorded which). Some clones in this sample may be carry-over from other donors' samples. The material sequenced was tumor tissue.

In nucleotides, the CDR3 is TGTGCCAGCAGGGGACCAGGGACAGATACGCAGTATTTT. It encodes CASRGPGTDTQYF. The V call is TRBV7-3, the J call TRBJ2-3; perhaps D is TRBD1 or TRBD2 (5 bases each). The germline V gene encodes CDR1 SGHTA and CDR2 FQGTGA. CDR3 length equals 13 residues. V lost 6 bases and J 3 bases, leaving 10 bases between the germline ends.